The clone carrying this TCR beta chain showed up just a few times. This specimen belongs to a study of T cells in Graves' hyperthyroidism and ophthalmopathy. Among ophthalmopathy patients, the Clinical Activity Score reached at least 3, the NOSPECS grade reached at least 4, and duration remained under 3 months. CDR1 and CDR2 from the germline V gene are SEHNR and FQNEAQ (reference sequence). V was shortened by 2 bases and J by 4 bases, with 15 bases between the two germline ends. This CDR3 has 17 residues. Amplification of TCR beta CDR3 regions used RNA as the template. Carried out on the TCR CDR3, a first-round RT-PCR used the HTBI primer set. Each CDR3 protein gets one entry after TCRdb re-called the multiplex PCR reads with MiXCR. In the table there are about 600,000 distinct CDR3 sequences, approximately 15% of which are singletons.

The rearrangement links TRBV7-9 to TRBJ2-6; D perhaps matches TRBD2 (7 bases). Material for sequencing was blood. The sequence was collected from a woman between 40 and 50 years old with Graves' ophthalmopathy. The CDR3 reads CASSLTGGFAGANVLTF. The CDR3 DNA is TGTGCCAGCAGCTTAACGGGGGGCTTCGCGGGGGCCAACGTCCTGACTTTC.